This T cell receptor (beta chain) comes out of a study of somatic mutations in cytotoxic T cells in rheumatoid arthritis. Assay: immunoSEQ multiplex PCR; the TCRdb copy retains only in-frame clones and omits some. The repertoire holds about 11,000 clones, with around 75% as singletons. This clone has only one observation. The trim removed 0 bases at V and 7 bases at J, leaving 5 bases unmatched. CDR3 size: 15 residues. Germline CDR1 and CDR2: LNHNV and YYDKDF (reference sequence). The TCR was taken from a man between 60 and 75 years old in good health. The genes are TRBV15 and TRBJ2-1; the match to TRBD1 covers 8 bases. Sequences were obtained from CD8+ T cells sorted from blood. CDR3 nucleotides: TGTGCCACCAGCAGAGATAAGGGACAGGAGAATGAGCAGTTCTTC. Amino acids: CATSRDKGQENEQFF.